This passage covers 32 T cell receptor beta chains from one sample sequenced in a study of T cell changes during pregnancy in multiple sclerosis. Libraries were prepared by immunoSEQ multiplex PCR; TCRdb keeps only in-frame clonotypes and omits some of them. The sample records 70,000 to 75,000 clones, roughly nine tenths being singletons. The material sequenced was peripheral blood, taken before pregnancy. The origin of the receptors is a female donor with multiple sclerosis, enrolled in a pregnancy study.

The CDR3 nucleotides read TGTGCCAGCAGTCCGACTGGGGGGGGGCAGCCCCAGCATTTT. Amino acids: CASSPTGGGQPQHF. The J gene is TRBJ1-5, the V gene TRBV25-1; possible D gene TRBD1, 5 bases. The CDR3 covers 14 residues. V gave up 5 bases and J gave up 7 bases, with 15 bases separating them. Germline-derived CDR1 and CDR2 are MGHDK and SYGVNS.

The chain links TRBV6-1 to TRBJ2-5, with D possibly TRBD1 on 6 matching bases. Germline assignment: CDR1 MNHNS and CDR2 SASEGT. The V gene lost 6 bases and the J gene lost 2 bases, with 16 bases spanning the gap. CDR3 length: 15 residues. The CDR3 DNA reads as TGTGCCAGCAGGCCGTTACAGGGTTGGCAAGAGACCCAGTACTTC. Amino acid sequence: CASRPLQGWQETQYF.

This chain joins TRBV14 and TRBJ2-2, with D tentatively TRBD2 (6 bases). Trimming took off 8 bases at V and 2 bases at J, with 15 bases between the two ends. Per the germline V gene, CDR1 is SGHDN and CDR2 is FVKESK. The CDR3 contains 15 residues. CDR3 in DNA: TGTGCCAGCTGCGGGACGGTCGTTAACACCGGGGAGCTGTTTTTT. Translated: CASCGTVVNTGELFF.

The chain links TRBV2 to TRBJ1-1; no reliable D call. Per the germline V gene, CDR1 is SNHLY and CDR2 is FYNNEI. This CDR3 has 12 residues. The germline V and J ends were trimmed by 2 bases and 10 bases, with 11 bases remaining between them. As DNA, the CDR3 is TGTGCCAGCAGTGAAACCCCCAGAGGAGCTTTCTTT. Protein product: CASSETPRGAFF.

The CDR3 nucleotides are TGTGCCAGTAGTATTCTGGGTTGGGGAGGGGGGAACACTGAAGCTTTCTTT. This encodes CASSILGWGGGNTEAFF. The chain employs TRBV19 and TRBJ1-1; TRBD1 might be the D (6 bases). The CDR3 covers 17 residues. Trimming removed 3 bases at V and 1 base at J, with 18 bases between. From germline, CDR1 is LNHDA and CDR2 SQIVND (reference sequence).

The chain combines TRBV6-5 with TRBJ2-7; a weak D match, TRBD2 (6 bases). Between the trimmed V and J ends, which lost 5 bases and 3 bases, there was a span of 17 bases. Germline CDR1 is MNHEY and CDR2 is SVGAGI. The CDR3 is 15 amino acids. The CDR3 sequence: CASSTRGGQGYEQYF. Here the CDR3 DNA reads TGTGCCAGCAGTACCCGTGGAGGGCAAGGCTACGAGCAGTACTTC.

This chain connects TRBV7-7 to TRBJ2-7; 7 bases fit TRBD1. The CDR3 runs 16 residues. The V gene end was trimmed by 2 bases and the J gene end by 9 bases; junction bases not matched to a gene: 16. Germline V gene lookup returns CDR1 SSHAT and CDR2 FNYEAQ (reference sequence). The CDR3 coding sequence is TGTGCCAGCAGCTTAAGCTTCGACAGGGATTTTGGGGTGCAGTACTTC. Protein sequence: CASSLSFDRDFGVQYF.

The CDR3 is CASSGGGQGAYNEQFF. CDR3 in DNA: TGTGCCAGCAGCGGAGGAGGACAGGGGGCTTACAATGAGCAGTTCTTC. This sequence joins TRBV2 and TRBJ2-1; 11 nucleotides line up with TRBD1. CDR1 is SNHLY and CDR2 is FYNNEI in the germline V gene. J gave up 4 bases and V 6 bases, and 8 bases lay outside the gene matches. The CDR3 length is 16 residues.

The V and J genes are TRBV6-1 and TRBJ2-3; TRBD1 might be the D (5 bases). This CDR3 is built from 14 residues. V was cut by 5 bases and J by 3 bases, with 12 bases left in between. Germline CDR1 is MNHNS and CDR2 is SASEGT. The CDR3 spells CASSSRGWTDTQYF. The CDR3 DNA reads TGTGCCAGCAGTAGTAGGGGTTGGACAGATACGCAGTATTTT.

The rearrangement links TRBV5-1 to TRBJ1-3; 8 bases fit TRBD1. V lost 3 bases and J lost 0; bases outside the gene matches: 2. This CDR3 comprises 15 residues. CDR1 is SGHRS and CDR2 is YFSETQ in the germline V gene. CDR3 in amino acids: CASSWTGISGNTIYF. The CDR3 DNA sequence: TGCGCCAGCAGCTGGACAGGGATCTCTGGAAACACCATATATTTT.

CDR3 protein: CALNLRTSGSSYEQYF. CDR3 DNA sequence: TGTGCCTTGAATCTCAGGACTAGCGGGAGTTCTTACGAGCAGTACTTC. This chain joins TRBV30 and TRBJ2-7; the match to TRBD2 covers 13 bases. In germline, CDR1 is GTSNPN, CDR2 SVGIG (reference sequence). The CDR3 extends over 16 amino acids. Losses at the gene ends were 7 bases for V and 4 bases for J; bases not matched to a gene: 13.

This clone came up once. V and J are TRBV12-5 and TRBJ2-3, with 8 bases that match TRBD2. Unmatched junction bases numbered 9, after V lost 4 bases and J lost 3 bases. This CDR3 is 16 amino acids long. Germline V gene sequence: CDR1 LGHNT, CDR2 FRNRAP. CDR3 in amino acids: CASGSPSGSRTDTQYF. The CDR3 nucleotides are TGTGCTAGTGGTTCCCCCAGCGGGAGCCGGACAGATACGCAGTATTTT.

V is TRBV5-1 and J is TRBJ1-1; the D gene is possibly TRBD1 (6 bases). CDR1 is SGHRS and CDR2 is YFSETQ in the germline V gene. This CDR3 contains 13 residues. V was shortened by 5 bases and J by 4 bases, with 12 bases between the two germline ends. The CDR3 bases are TGCGCCAGCAGTGGTGGGGGCGGCACTGAAGCTTTCTTT. Translation: CASSGGGGTEAFF.

This sequence joins TRBV9 and TRBJ1-6, with 7 bases that match TRBD1. V lost 0 bases to trimming and J lost 7 bases; unmatched junction nucleotides: 7. From germline, CDR1 is SGDLS and CDR2 YYNGEE. This CDR3 contains 16 residues. In nucleotides, the CDR3 is TGTGCCAGCAGCGTAGGACCCGGGACAGAAAATTCACCCCTCCACTTT. It yields the protein CASSVGPGTENSPLHF.

This clone was recorded a few times. J is TRBJ1-1 and V is TRBV19, with 7 bases fitting TRBD1. With 5 bases clipped from V and 5 bases from J, the junction kept 8 bases outside the gene matches. The CDR3 has 14 amino acids. Germline-derived CDR1 and CDR2 are LNHDA and SQIVND (reference sequence). The CDR3: CASSPYRGRTEAFF. The CDR3 nucleotides are TGTGCCAGTAGTCCATACAGGGGAAGGACTGAAGCTTTCTTT.

The chain is built from TRBV27 and TRBJ2-7; 9 positions agree with TRBD2. The J segment lost 2 bases and the V segment lost 6 bases, leaving 5 bases of the junction unmatched. This CDR3 has 14 residues. Germline CDR1 is MNHEY and CDR2 is SMNVEV (reference sequence). The CDR3 region is CASRNSGSAYEQYF. The DNA for the CDR3 is TGTGCCAGCAGGAATAGCGGGAGTGCCTACGAGCAGTACTTC.

The CDR3 protein is CASSMGQGDEQYF. The CDR3 nucleotides read TGTGCCAGCAGCATGGGACAGGGAGACGAGCAGTACTTC. V and J are TRBV9 and TRBJ2-7; TRBD1 aligns across 9 bases. Germline CDR1 and CDR2: SGDLS and YYNGEE. This CDR3 has 13 residues. Trimming cost V 4 bases and J 5 bases; bases outside gene matches: 4.

This clone was counted a single time. The chain combines TRBV19 with TRBJ1-4; D unclear. This CDR3 has 15 residues. Trimming removed 5 bases from V and 7 bases from J, with 17 bases in between. From germline, CDR1 is LNHDA and CDR2 SQIVND (reference sequence). The CDR3 sequence is CASSLPGSYPEKLFF. The CDR3 bases are TGTGCCAGTAGTTTACCGGGTTCCTACCCTGAAAAACTGTTTTTT. Together with reference TRBV19 and TRBJ1-4, the CDR3 gives the full variable domain: DGGITQSPKYLFRKEGQNVTLSCEQNLNHDAMYWYRQDPGQGLRLIYYSQIVNDFQKGDIAEGYSVSREKKESFPLTVTSAQKNPTAFYLCASSLPGSYPEKLFFGSGTQLSVL.

The rearrangement uses TRBV30 and TRBJ2-5; 15 bases agree with TRBD2. CDR1 is GTSNPN and CDR2 is SVGIG in the germline V gene (reference sequence). The CDR3 contains 16 residues. Trimming took 0 bases from V and 5 from J; bases not matched to a gene: 4. DNA of the CDR3: TGTGCCTGGAGTGTGGGACTAGCGGGAGGACGGGAGACCCAGTACTTC. Translating it yields CAWSVGLAGGRETQYF.

The J gene is TRBJ2-2, the V gene TRBV6-4; 8 bases align to TRBD1. CDR1 is MRHNA and CDR2 is SNTAGT in the germline V gene. V lost 5 bases, J lost 6 bases, and 5 bases stayed unmatched. This CDR3 contains 14 residues. As DNA, the CDR3 is TGTGCCAGCAGTCAGGGGGCTGACTCCGGGGAGCTGTTTTTT. It codes for CASSQGADSGELFF.

This rearrangement joins TRBV27 to TRBJ1-2; possibly TRBD1 for D (5 bases). The CDR3 sequence is 16 residues long. The germline V gene has CDR1 MNHEY and CDR2 SMNVEV (reference sequence). Trimming pared 2 bases from V and 2 bases from J, leaving 15 bases between. CDR3 amino acids: CASSLHPSQGNYGYTF. DNA for the CDR3: TGTGCCAGCAGTTTACATCCCTCCCAGGGCAACTATGGCTACACCTTC.

V is TRBV6-1 and J is TRBJ1-2; 11 nucleotides align to TRBD1. Per the germline V gene, CDR1 is MNHNS and CDR2 is SASEGT. CDR3 length: 14 amino acids. The V segment lost 4 bases and the J segment 4 bases; nucleotides outside the gene matches: 2. As DNA, the CDR3 is TGTGCCAGCAGTGGGGGGACAGGGGGCTATGGCTACACCTTC. Translated: CASSGGTGGYGYTF.

The table lists this clone with a count of one. CDR3 bases: TGTGCCAGCAGCTATATCTGGACAGGGGGCCGTGCAACTAATGAAAAACTGTTTTTT. It translates to CASSYIWTGGRATNEKLFF. V usage is TRBV2 and J usage is TRBJ1-4; 11 nucleotides align to TRBD1. Looked up from germline, CDR1 is SNHLY and CDR2 is FYNNEI. CDR3 length: 19 residues. V was clipped by 6 bases and J by 0 bases; unmatched bases: 12.

The chain carries TRBV28 and TRBJ2-7; 10 positions agree with TRBD1. CDR1 is MDHEN, CDR2 SYDVKM, per germline. The CDR3 covers 13 residues. The V and J ends lost 6 bases and 6 bases, in that order; junction bases with no gene match: 5. The CDR3 region is CASSSGQGSEQYF. The CDR3 DNA is TGTGCCAGCAGCTCGGGACAGGGGTCCGAGCAGTACTTC.

The V and J genes are TRBV6-5 and TRBJ2-3; no clear D gene. Germline CDR1 and CDR2: MNHEY and SVGAGI. CDR3 size: 13 residues. Trimming took 7 bases from V and 1 from J, leaving 9 bases between them. The CDR3 nucleotides are TGTGCCAGCACCCCAGAAGGCACAGATACGCAGTATTTT. Translating it yields CASTPEGTDTQYF.

V is TRBV14 and J is TRBJ2-6; 8 bases agree with TRBD2. The CDR3 covers 16 residues. V was clipped by 4 bases and J by 4 bases; unmatched bases: 6. Germline CDR1 reads SGHDN; CDR2 reads FVKESK. The chain's CDR3 is CASSPPGGTGANVLTF. The CDR3 DNA is TGTGCCAGCAGCCCACCGGGAGGGACGGGGGCCAACGTCCTGACTTTC.

The J gene is TRBJ2-2, the V gene TRBV6-5; 7 bases are a match to TRBD2. This CDR3 has 14 residues. Germline loops: CDR1 MNHEY, CDR2 SVGAGI. After removal of 4 bases from V and 5 bases from J, the junction contained 4 bases not matched to a gene. The CDR3 reads CASSSRLATGELFF. Here the CDR3 DNA reads TGTGCCAGCAGTTCCCGACTAGCAACCGGGGAGCTGTTTTTT.

DNA of the CDR3: TGTGCCAGCTCCTACCTCCAGGGTAATAACAACGAGCAGTACTTC. The encoded protein is CASSYLQGNNNEQYF. V usage is TRBV27 and J usage is TRBJ2-7, with D tentatively TRBD1 (5 bases). The CDR3 length is 15 residues. From germline, CDR1 is MNHEY and CDR2 SMNVEV (reference sequence). V lost 8 bases, J lost 5 bases, and 22 bases lay in between.

The genes are TRBV7-9 and TRBJ1-2; 7 nucleotides align to TRBD1. The CDR3 extends over 15 amino acids. The germline V gene has CDR1 SEHNR and CDR2 FQNEAQ (reference sequence). V lost 1 base to trimming and J lost 4 bases; unmatched junction nucleotides: 6. The CDR3 reads CASSLDTQGGYGYTF. In nucleotides, the CDR3 is TGTGCCAGCAGCTTAGATACCCAGGGGGGCTATGGCTACACCTTC.

The chain joins TRBV5-1 to TRBJ2-3; D call uncertain. Trimming cost V 2 bases and J 4 bases, with 11 bases left between them. Germline V gives CDR1 SGHRS, CDR2 YFSETQ. CDR3 length: 14 amino acids. In nucleotides, the CDR3 is TGCGCCAGCAGCTTTGACCCAGGATCAGATACGCAGTATTTT. Its protein is CASSFDPGSDTQYF.

This rearrangement joins TRBV30 to TRBJ2-5; 8 bases map to TRBD1. The CDR3 extends over 13 amino acids. The V and J ends lost 8 bases and 5 bases, in that order; junction bases with no gene match: 10. Per the germline V gene, CDR1 is GTSNPN and CDR2 is SVGIG (reference sequence). The CDR3, as DNA: TGTGCCCTCCGGCAGGGGGCGTGGGAGACCCAGTACTTC. It translates to CALRQGAWETQYF.

V and J are TRBV9 and TRBJ2-2; TRBD2 is a possible D gene (6 bases). CDR1 is SGDLS and CDR2 is YYNGEE in the germline V gene. The CDR3 has 14 amino acids. Deletions cut 4 bases from V and 4 bases from J, with 11 bases between. The CDR3 region is CASSLGLSTGELFF. In nucleotides, the CDR3 is TGTGCCAGCAGCTTGGGACTCTCCACCGGGGAGCTGTTTTTT.